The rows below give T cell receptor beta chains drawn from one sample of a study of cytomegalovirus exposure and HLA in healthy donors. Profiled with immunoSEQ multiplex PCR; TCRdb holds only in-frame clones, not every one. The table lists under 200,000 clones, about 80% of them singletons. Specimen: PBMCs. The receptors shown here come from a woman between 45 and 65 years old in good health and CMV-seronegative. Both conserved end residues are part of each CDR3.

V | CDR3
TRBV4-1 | CASSQVGGAGYEQYF
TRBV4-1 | CASSQVRFYEQYF
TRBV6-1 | CASRATEHYEQYF
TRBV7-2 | CASSPGLGWHEQFF
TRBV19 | CASSIPPGDSMNTEAFF
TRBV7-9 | CSSSLPRTEPYEQYF
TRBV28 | CASSPRRVTEAFF
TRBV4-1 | CASSRGPGGDSPLHF
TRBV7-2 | CASSEQGGAGANVLTF
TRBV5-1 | CASSPEGETGHTF
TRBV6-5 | CASSSQQGSNSPLHF
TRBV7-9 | CASSMPREEQFF
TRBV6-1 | CASSAPDAQHF
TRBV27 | CASSHRQGAGNQPQHF
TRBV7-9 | CASSTVEGRGSHGYTF
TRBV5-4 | CASSPGTSGNYEQYF
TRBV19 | CASSIVDGRTDQPQHF
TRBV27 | CASSYISGANVLTF
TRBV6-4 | CASSRQGRTDTQYF
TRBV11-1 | CASSRGGQETQYF
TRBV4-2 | CASSQSDREDTEAFF
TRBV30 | CAWSEGRETQYF